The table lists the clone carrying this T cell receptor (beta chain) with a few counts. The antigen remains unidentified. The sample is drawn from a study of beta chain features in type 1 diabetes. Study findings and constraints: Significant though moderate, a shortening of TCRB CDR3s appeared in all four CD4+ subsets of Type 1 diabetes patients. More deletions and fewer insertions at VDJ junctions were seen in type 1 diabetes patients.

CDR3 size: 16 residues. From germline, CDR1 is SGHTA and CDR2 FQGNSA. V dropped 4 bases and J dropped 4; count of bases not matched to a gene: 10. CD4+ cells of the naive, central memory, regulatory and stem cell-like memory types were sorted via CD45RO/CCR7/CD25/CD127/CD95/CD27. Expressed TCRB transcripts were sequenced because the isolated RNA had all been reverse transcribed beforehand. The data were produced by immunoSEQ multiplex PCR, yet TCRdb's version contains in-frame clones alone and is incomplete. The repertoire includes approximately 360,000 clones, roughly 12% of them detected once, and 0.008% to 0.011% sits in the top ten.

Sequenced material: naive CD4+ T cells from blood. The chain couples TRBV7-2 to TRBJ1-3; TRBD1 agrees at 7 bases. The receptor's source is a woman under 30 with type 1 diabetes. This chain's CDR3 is CASSSVQGSGGNTIYF. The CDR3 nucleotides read TGTGCCAGCAGCTCCGTACAGGGGTCGGGCGGAAACACCATATATTTT. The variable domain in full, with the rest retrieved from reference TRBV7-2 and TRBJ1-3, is GAGVSQSPSNKVTEKGKDVELRCDPISGHTALYWYRQSLGQGLEFLIYFQGNSAPDKSGLPSDRFSAERTGGSVSTLTIQRTQQEDSAVYLCASSSVQGSGGNTIYFGEGSWLTVV.